The 29 T cell receptor beta chains given below trace back to one sample, sequenced in a study of blood T cells in healthy people across ages (dated by TCRdb to the mid-2010s). Receptor amplification or capture employed 5' RACE. The listed sequencing device is Illumina HiSeq 2500. A second about 7 to 11 cycle PCR used a sample-barcoded 5' primer and a J-beta primer mix. TCRdb reworked the public reads: Q25 trimming with fastp, MiXCR clone assembly, productive beta chains retained. Merged by CDR3 protein, the rows form single entries marked with the most common genes and DNA. This sample lists over 600,000 distinct CDR3 sequences; under 25% were detected once. The ten largest clones take up roughly 3.6% of the sample. The sequencing sample was made of blood. These TCRs come from a man aged 65 to 79 in good health.

This rearrangement joins TRBV28 to TRBJ1-2; TRBD1 might be the D (5 bases). The CDR3 runs 14 residues. V shed 2 bases and J shed 8 bases, with 15 bases lying between them. Germline CDR1 is MDHEN and CDR2 is SYDVKM. The CDR3 sequence: CASSLTRDSEGYTF. The DNA of the CDR3 is TGTGCCAGCAGTTTAACCAGGGATTCGGAGGGCTACACCTTC.

This clonotype was seen only a few times. The rearrangement uses TRBV2 and TRBJ1-2; TRBD1 matches 8 bases. Trimming took 6 bases from V and 3 from J; bases not matched to a gene: 9. The CDR3 contains 15 residues. Germline-derived CDR1 and CDR2 are SNHLY and FYNNEI. In DNA form, the CDR3 reads TGTGCCAGCAGCCCTGACAGGGGACTACACTATGGCTACACCTTC. Amino acid sequence: CASSPDRGLHYGYTF.

Only a few counts were recorded for this clonotype. The rearrangement links TRBV6-1 to TRBJ2-1; D is unresolved. CDR3 length equals 13 residues. Trimming removed 10 bases from V and 8 bases from J, with 18 bases in between. Germline CDR1 MNHNS, CDR2 SASEGT. CDR3 protein: CATSTPLFDEQFF. The CDR3 nucleotides read TGTGCCACCAGCACCCCTTTATTCGATGAGCAGTTCTTC.

The rearrangement uses TRBV10-3 and TRBJ1-3; D gene uncertain. Looked up from germline, CDR1 is ENHRY and CDR2 is SYGVKD. The V and J ends lost 1 base and 0 bases respectively, with 7 bases between them. This CDR3 spans 15 amino acids. The CDR3 DNA reads as TGTGCCATCAGTGAGTACCGGGACTCTGGAAACACCATATATTTT. Translation gives CAISEYRDSGNTIYF.

This clonotype has more than one count but fewer than ten. The chain uses TRBV3-1 and TRBJ1-3; D is possibly TRBD1 (6 bases). Deletions cut 4 bases from V and 4 bases from J, with 14 bases between. Germline loops: CDR1 LGHDT, CDR2 YNNKEL (reference sequence). There are 15 residues in the CDR3. Written as DNA, the CDR3 is TGTGCCAGCAGCCGACGAACAGGGAACGGAAACACCATATATTTT. It specifies CASSRRTGNGNTIYF.

This clonotype showed up just a few times. The gene calls are TRBV6-5 and TRBJ1-1; 7 nucleotides match TRBD1. Germline V lookup: CDR1 MNHEY, CDR2 SVGAGI. The V and J ends lost 5 bases and 5 bases, in that order; junction bases with no gene match: 8. The length of the CDR3 is 14 residues. CDR3 nucleotides: TGTGCCAGCAGTCCTTGGGACAGAGGGACTGAAGCTTTCTTT. It encodes CASSPWDRGTEAFF.

This chain connects TRBV7-2 to TRBJ2-1; D ambiguous. The CDR3 is 16 residues long. CDR1 and CDR2 from the germline V gene are SGHTA and FQGNSA. V shed 6 bases and J shed 2 bases, with 17 bases lying between them. DNA of the CDR3: TGTGCCAGCAGACAACCGGAGCGAGAGACCTACAATGAGCAGTTCTTC. It encodes CASRQPERETYNEQFF.

A few counts support this clonotype. This sequence joins TRBV20-1 and TRBJ2-1; the match to TRBD1 covers 7 bases. This CDR3 region has 15 residues. J was trimmed by 5 bases and V by 5 bases; bases with no gene match: 12. In germline, CDR1 is DFQATT, CDR2 SNEGSKA (reference sequence). The CDR3 here is CSAGVPGQPNNEQFF. In DNA form, the CDR3 reads TGCAGTGCTGGCGTCCCGGGACAGCCAAACAATGAGCAGTTCTTC.

The chain links TRBV6-1 to TRBJ2-2; tentative D call: TRBD2 (6 bases). The germline gives CDR1 MNHNS, CDR2 SASEGT. The V end lost 3 bases, the J end lost 0 bases, and 11 bases lay between the germline ends. The length of the CDR3 is 16 residues. CDR3 residues: CASSDSRDSNTGELFF. DNA of the CDR3: TGTGCCAGCAGTGACAGCCGGGACTCGAACACCGGGGAGCTGTTTTTT.

This sequence joins TRBV28 and TRBJ2-3; 7 bases agree with TRBD2. The CDR3 is 14 amino acids. V gave up 6 bases and J gave up 6 bases; unmatched junction bases: 9. Germline V CDR1 and CDR2: MDHEN, SYDVKM. The CDR3 is CASSGLAGKDTQYF. Here the CDR3 DNA reads TGTGCCAGCAGCGGGTTAGCGGGCAAGGATACGCAGTATTTT.

This clonotype was observed a handful of times. The V gene is TRBV29-1, the J gene TRBJ2-7, with D perhaps matching TRBD1 or TRBD2 (5 bases each). The CDR3 runs to 13 residues. The V end lost 4 bases, the J end lost 4 bases, and 14 bases lay between the germline ends. CDR1 is SQVTM, CDR2 ANQGSEA, per germline. Here the CDR3 reads CSVGGIQTYEQYF. In nucleotides, the CDR3 is TGCAGCGTTGGGGGGATACAGACTTACGAGCAGTACTTC.

This chain joins TRBV4-1 and TRBJ2-1; 7 bases map to TRBD2. CDR3 length: 16 amino acids. Per germline, CDR1 MGHRA and CDR2 YSYEKL. With 3 bases clipped from V and 3 bases from J, the junction kept 8 bases outside the gene matches. The CDR3 is CASSHQGLGSYNEQFF. DNA for the CDR3: TGCGCCAGCAGCCACCAAGGACTAGGCAGCTACAATGAGCAGTTCTTC.

This clonotype has just a few counts. V gene TRBV20-1 combines with J gene TRBJ2-3, with 7 bases fitting TRBD2. The length of the CDR3 is 14 residues. The germline V gene has CDR1 DFQATT and CDR2 SNEGSKA (reference sequence). Trimming at V came to 6 bases and at J to 2 bases, leaving 8 bases not matched to a gene. This chain's CDR3 is CSAGSGLNTDTQYF. Written as DNA, the CDR3 is TGCAGTGCGGGTAGCGGGCTTAACACAGATACGCAGTATTTT.

In this sample, this clonotype turned up a few times. The chain employs TRBV5-1 and TRBJ2-1, with D perhaps assigned TRBD1 or TRBD2 (5 bases each). Germline loops: CDR1 SGHRS, CDR2 YFSETQ. V was pared by 0 bases and J by 3 bases, with 10 bases between. CDR3 length: 15 amino acids. The DNA for the CDR3 is TGCGCCAGCAGCTTGGATGGGGGAAACTACAATGAGCAGTTCTTC. It is translated as CASSLDGGNYNEQFF.

The genes are TRBV13 and TRBJ2-5, with 10 bases identical to TRBD2. The DNA end is more similar to TRBJ2-1, so the J call may be wrong. The germline V gene encodes CDR1 PRHDT and CDR2 FYEKMQ (reference sequence). The CDR3 is made up of 13 amino acids. The CDR3 nucleotides read TGTGCCAGCAGCTCACTAGCGGGGAATGAGCAGTTCTTC. As protein: CASSSLAGNEQFF.

This clonotype has more than one count but fewer than ten. The V gene is TRBV7-8, the J gene TRBJ2-1; 11 nucleotides line up with TRBD1. The CDR3 has 15 amino acids. Germline V gene lookup returns CDR1 SGHVS and CDR2 FQNEAQ. After removal of 5 bases from V and 5 bases from J, the junction contained 5 bases not matched to a gene. This CDR3 is CASSVPGQGDNEQFF. In nucleotides, the CDR3 is TGTGCCAGCAGCGTACCGGGACAGGGGGACAATGAGCAGTTCTTC.

This clonotype was found a few times. The junction departs from the called germline gene at one end, perhaps through a read error. This rearrangement joins TRBV29-1 to TRBJ1-2, with D maybe TRBD1 (5 bases). This CDR3 comprises 13 residues. Per germline, CDR1 SQVTM and CDR2 ANQGSEA. The CDR3 is CSVGGPRDYGYAF. The CDR3 DNA is TGCAGCGTTGGGGGACCGCGGGACTATGGCTACGCCTTC.

This clonotype has at least ten counts. The chain combines TRBV4-3 with TRBJ2-1, with TRBD2 identical over 9 bases. CDR1 and CDR2 (germline): LGHNA, YSLEER. This CDR3 has 16 amino acids. Trimming removed 0 bases from V and 5 bases from J; junction bases left unmatched: 5. CDR3 DNA: TGCGCCAGCAGCCAAGACGTCGCTAGCGGGAACAATGAGCAGTTCTTC. Protein product: CASSQDVASGNNEQFF.

Of note for this clonotype: A junction boundary mismatches the germline segment, possibly from a read error. The chain carries TRBV2 and TRBJ2-5; 12 bases are a match to TRBD2. The J call may be wrong; the DNA end is better matched by TRBJ2-7. CDR3 length equals 14 residues. Germline values: CDR1 SNHLY, CDR2 FYNNEI. The CDR3 DNA reads as TGTGCCGGCAGTGGAATGACTAGCGGGAGCGAGCAGTACTTC. It specifies CAGSGMTSGSEQYF.

As to this clonotype: This may arise from a read error, as a much more abundant clone is one base away. The V call is TRBV11-2, the J call TRBJ2-4; D is perhaps TRBD1 or TRBD2 (6 bases each). Germline CDR1 and CDR2: SGHAT and FQNNGV. This CDR3 has 19 residues. The CDR3 loop is CTSSFTGTVAVVAKNIQYF. CDR3 in DNA: TGTACCAGCAGCTTCACAGGGACTGTGGCTGTAGTGGCCAAAAACATTCAGTACTTC.

The chain has TRBV19 and TRBJ2-1; TRBD2 agrees at 10 bases. The CDR3 runs 15 residues. Germline V gives CDR1 LNHDA, CDR2 SQIVND (reference sequence). V lost 3 bases, J lost 8 bases, and 7 bases stayed unmatched. The CDR3 is CASSIRLAGAHEQFF. The CDR3 bases are TGTGCCAGTAGTATCCGGCTAGCGGGAGCCCATGAGCAGTTCTTC.

This clonotype was seen many times. The V call is TRBV5-1, the J call TRBJ1-1; weak D call: TRBD1 (5 bases). V lost 6 bases, J lost 3 bases, and 15 bases lay in between. Germline loops: CDR1 SGHRS, CDR2 YFSETQ. This CDR3 spans 14 amino acids. As DNA, the CDR3 is TGCGCCAGCAACCTAAGGGGAGGCGACACTGAAGCTTTCTTT. It codes for CASNLRGGDTEAFF. Based on the CDR3 plus reference TRBV5-1 and TRBJ1-1, the full variable domain is KAGVTQTPRYLIKTRGQQVTLSCSPISGHRSVSWYQQTPGQGLQFLFEYFSETQRNKGNFPGRFSGRQFSNSRSEMNVSTLELGDSALYLCASNLRGGDTEAFFGQGTRLTVV.

The chain has TRBV4-1 and TRBJ1-4; D call uncertain. V shed 5 bases and J shed 2 bases, with 9 bases lying between them. The CDR3 is 14 amino acids. CDR1 is MGHRA, CDR2 YSYEKL, per germline. CDR3 sequence: CASSAPPTNEKLFF. CDR3 in DNA: TGCGCCAGCAGCGCGCCTCCGACTAATGAAAAACTGTTTTTT.

There are many counts of this clonotype. This chain links TRBV28 with TRBJ2-7; D ambiguous. CDR1 and CDR2 from the germline V gene are MDHEN and SYDVKM. This CDR3 is built from 15 residues. V lost 6 bases and J lost 0, with 15 bases in between. CDR3 coding DNA: TGTGCCAGCAGCGGTACTCAGAGTTACTCCTACGAGCAGTACTTC. Translated, it gives CASSGTQSYSYEQYF.

Many counts were recorded for this clonotype. V gene TRBV20-1 combines with J gene TRBJ2-7; D is unresolved. The CDR3 runs 15 residues. Trimming removed 1 base from V and 3 bases from J, with 16 bases in between. From germline, CDR1 is DFQATT and CDR2 SNEGSKA (reference sequence). The CDR3 spells CSARGNGSWGYEQYF. The DNA of the CDR3 is TGCAGTGCTAGAGGAAACGGGTCCTGGGGCTACGAGCAGTACTTC.

The chain carries TRBV20-1 and TRBJ2-3, with D perhaps assigned TRBD1 or TRBD2 (5 bases each). Per the germline V gene, CDR1 is DFQATT and CDR2 is SNEGSKA (reference sequence). Between the trimmed V and J ends, which lost 3 bases and 6 bases, there was a span of 19 bases. This CDR3 has 15 amino acids. The CDR3 protein is CSARDGSGRADTQYF. CDR3 DNA sequence: TGCAGTGCTAGGGATGGAAGCGGCAGGGCCGATACGCAGTATTTT.

The J gene is TRBJ2-7, the V gene TRBV6-2 or TRBV6-3; tentatively, D is TRBD1 (5 bases). Germline loops: CDR1 MNHEY, CDR2 SVGEGT. Trimming pared 4 bases from V and 3 bases from J, leaving 19 bases between. This CDR3 has 16 residues. The CDR3 DNA sequence: TGTGCCAGCAGTTTTGACAGCCCTCAAATGGGCTACGAGCAGTACTTC. It yields the protein CASSFDSPQMGYEQYF.

This clonotype was counted between two and nine times. The chain links TRBV7-9 to TRBJ2-3, with D maybe TRBD2 (5 bases). Germline V lookup: CDR1 SEHNR, CDR2 FQNEAQ (reference sequence). CDR3 length: 17 residues. Trimming took 5 bases from V and 2 from J, leaving 20 bases between them. CDR3 residues: CASSDSEEDGDTDTQYF. As DNA, the CDR3 is TGTGCCAGCAGCGATAGCGAGGAGGACGGGGACACAGATACGCAGTATTTT.

This clonotype was seen ten or more times. The chain joins TRBV6-1 to TRBJ2-5; maybe TRBD1 (6 bases). The CDR3 loop spans 13 amino acids. Germline V lookup: CDR1 MNHNS, CDR2 SASEGT. Trimming removed 6 bases at V and 4 bases at J, with 12 bases between. The CDR3 sequence is CASSPGVPETQYF. In DNA, the CDR3 is TGTGCCAGCAGCCCAGGGGTCCCAGAGACCCAGTACTTC.